Sequencing of this T cell receptor beta chain was carried out in a study of control samples from healthy donors and cancer patients (dated by TCRdb to the early 2020s). Of note for this clone: Its cognate antigen has yet to be identified. Within one base of it there is no much larger clone, and no base qualities were kept.

Reading from cysteine to phenylalanine, the CDR3 counts 14 amino acids. Of all the DNA, just the CDR3 is kept, 42 bases in frame from base 1. V is reduced by 6 bases and J by 4 bases, leaving a spacing of 15 bases between them. CDR1 and CDR2 (MNHEY, SVGAGI) derive from the germline V gene. Library preparation was by the immunoSEQ multiplex PCR assay. TCRdb re-hosts the immuneACCESS table, in-frame sequences only. Its copies lack some clones; in the studies checked, an unresolved V gene accounts for under half of them, and the cause for the rest is not known. This sample comprises fewer than 50,000 clones, more than 90% of them detected only once. The ten largest make up around 0.8% of the sample.

This chain is built from TRBV6-5 and TRBJ1-2; the D gene is not confidently resolved. The receptor's source is a man in his thirties or forties with colorectal cancer. The sample consisted of PBMCs. In nucleotide form, the sequence is TGTGCCAGCAGCCCCGGCAGGAACCGCTATGGCTACACCTTC. Translated, this gives CASSPGRNRYGYTF.